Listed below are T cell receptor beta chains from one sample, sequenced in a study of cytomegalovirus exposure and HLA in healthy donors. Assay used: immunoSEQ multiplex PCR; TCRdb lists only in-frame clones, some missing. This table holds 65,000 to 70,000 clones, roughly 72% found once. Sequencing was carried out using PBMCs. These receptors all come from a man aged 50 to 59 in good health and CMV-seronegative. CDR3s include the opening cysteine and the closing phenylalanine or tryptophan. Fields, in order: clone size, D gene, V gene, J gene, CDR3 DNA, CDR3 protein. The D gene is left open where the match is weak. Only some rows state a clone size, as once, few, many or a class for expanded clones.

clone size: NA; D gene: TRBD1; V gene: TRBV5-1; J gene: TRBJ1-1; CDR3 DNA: TGCGCCAGCAGCTTACAGGGGGCGGCTACTGAAGCTTTCTTT; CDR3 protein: CASSLQGAATEAFF
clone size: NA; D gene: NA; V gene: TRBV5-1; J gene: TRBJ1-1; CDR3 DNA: TGCGCCAGCAGATCCGCCGCTCTACGGGATTCGAACACTGAAGCTTTCTTT; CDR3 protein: CASRSAALRDSNTEAFF
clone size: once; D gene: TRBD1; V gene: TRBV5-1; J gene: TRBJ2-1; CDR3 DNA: TGCGCCAGCAGCTTGCAGGGGGCTTTTAAGAATGAGCAGTTCTTC; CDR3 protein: CASSLQGAFKNEQFF
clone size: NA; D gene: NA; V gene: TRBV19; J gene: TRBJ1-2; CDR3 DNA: TGTGCCAGTAGTATGGGCAATACGGTGTCTGGCTACACCTTC; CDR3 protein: CASSMGNTVSGYTF
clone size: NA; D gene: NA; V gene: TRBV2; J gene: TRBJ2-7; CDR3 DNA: TGTGCCAGCAGTGAAGGGGGAGGACCATCCTACGAGCAGTACTTC; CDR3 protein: CASSEGGGPSYEQYF
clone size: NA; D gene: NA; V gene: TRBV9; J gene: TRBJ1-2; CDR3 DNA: TGTGCCAGCAGCGTTACCCCACAGGTCGACTATGGCTACACCTTC; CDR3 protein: CASSVTPQVDYGYTF
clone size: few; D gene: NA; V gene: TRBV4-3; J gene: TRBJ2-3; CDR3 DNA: TGCGCCAGCAGCCTCAAATACCAGGGGATCGGCACAGATACGCAGTATTTT; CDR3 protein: CASSLKYQGIGTDTQYF
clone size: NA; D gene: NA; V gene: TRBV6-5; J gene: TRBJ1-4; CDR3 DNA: TGTGCCAGCAGTTACGGGAGTGAAAAACTGTTTTTT; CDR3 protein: CASSYGSEKLFF
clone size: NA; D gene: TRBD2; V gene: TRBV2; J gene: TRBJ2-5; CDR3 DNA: TGTGCCAGCAGTGACCGTGTAGCGGGGGAAGAGACCCAGTACTTC; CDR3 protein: CASSDRVAGEETQYF
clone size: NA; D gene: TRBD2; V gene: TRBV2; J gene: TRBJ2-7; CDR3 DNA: TGTGCCAGCAGCGATCCGGGACTAGCGGACTACGAGCAGTACTTC; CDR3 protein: CASSDPGLADYEQYF
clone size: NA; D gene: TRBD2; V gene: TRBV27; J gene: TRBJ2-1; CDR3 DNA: TGTGCCAGCAGTTTATTTCCGTTAGCGGGAAGAGAGCAGTTCTTC; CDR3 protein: CASSLFPLAGREQFF
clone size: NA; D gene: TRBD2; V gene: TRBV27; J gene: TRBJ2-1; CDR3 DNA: TGTGCCAGCAGTTCCACGGGACTAGCGGGATACAATGAGCAGTTCTTC; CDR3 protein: CASSSTGLAGYNEQFF
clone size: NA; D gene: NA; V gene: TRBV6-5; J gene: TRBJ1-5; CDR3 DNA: TGTGCCACCCGCCCCGCGTCCGGCAATCAGCCCCAGCATTTT; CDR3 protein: CATRPASGNQPQHF
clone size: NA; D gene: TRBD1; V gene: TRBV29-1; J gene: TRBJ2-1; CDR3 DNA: TGCAGCGTTATTTTCTGGGACAGGGGGCAAAATGAGCAGTTCTTC; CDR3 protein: CSVIFWDRGQNEQFF
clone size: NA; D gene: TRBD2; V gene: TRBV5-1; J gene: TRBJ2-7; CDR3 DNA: TGCGCCAGCAGCCCCATACTAGCGGGAGTCCGTCTGCAGTACTTC; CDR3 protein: CASSPILAGVRLQYF
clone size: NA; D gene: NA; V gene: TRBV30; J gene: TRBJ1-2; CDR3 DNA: TGTGCCTGGAGTGTTGCGGGAATTGGCTACACCTTC; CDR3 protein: CAWSVAGIGYTF
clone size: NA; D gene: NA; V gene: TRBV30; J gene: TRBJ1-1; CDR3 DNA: TGTGCCTGGAGTGTATTGAAAGGCGGGGAAGCTTTCTTT; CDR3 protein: CAWSVLKGGEAFF
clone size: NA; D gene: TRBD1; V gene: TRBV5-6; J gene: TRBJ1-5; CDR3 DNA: TGTGCCAGCACCCGACAGGGGGCGCTTAACAATCAGCCCCAGCATTTT; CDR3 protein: CASTRQGALNNQPQHF
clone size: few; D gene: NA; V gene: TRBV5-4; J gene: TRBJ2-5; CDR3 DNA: TGTGCCAGCAGCCGGGACTCACAAGAGACCCAGTACTTC; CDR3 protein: CASSRDSQETQYF
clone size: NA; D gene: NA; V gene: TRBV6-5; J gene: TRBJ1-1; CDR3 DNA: TGTGCCAGCAGTGCGGGGATGAACACTGAAGCTTTCTTT; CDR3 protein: CASSAGMNTEAFF
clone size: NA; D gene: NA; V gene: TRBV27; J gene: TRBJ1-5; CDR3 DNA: TGTGCCAGCAGTTTTTCTTTTAATCAGCCCCAGCATTTT; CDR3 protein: CASSFSFNQPQHF
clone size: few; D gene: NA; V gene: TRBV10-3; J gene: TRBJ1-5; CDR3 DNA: TGTGCCATCAGTGAGAGAGAAGATCGGAGTCAGCCCCAGCATTTT; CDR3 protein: CAISEREDRSQPQHF
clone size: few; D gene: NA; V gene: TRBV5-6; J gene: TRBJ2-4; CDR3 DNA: TGTGCCAGCAGCTTCGGCGGAGGGGCCAAAAACATTCAGTACTTC; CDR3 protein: CASSFGGGAKNIQYF
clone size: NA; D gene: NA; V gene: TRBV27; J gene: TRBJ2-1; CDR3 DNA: TGTGCCAGCAGTCTCCCTGGCGGAGAGCAGTTCTTC; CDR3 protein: CASSLPGGEQFF
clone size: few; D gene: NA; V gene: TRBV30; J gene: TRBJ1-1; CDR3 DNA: TGTGCCTGGAGTCCGGGTCCGAACACTGAAGCTTTCTTT; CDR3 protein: CAWSPGPNTEAFF
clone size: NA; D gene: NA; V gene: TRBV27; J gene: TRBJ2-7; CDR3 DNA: TGTGCCAGCAGATTAAAGGGGAATTCCTACGAGCAGTACTTC; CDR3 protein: CASRLKGNSYEQYF
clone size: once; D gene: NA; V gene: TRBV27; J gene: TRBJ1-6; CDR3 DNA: TGTGCCAGCAGCCCAAAACCGGGATCCTATCCCTCACCCCTCCACTTT; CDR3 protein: CASSPKPGSYPSPLHF
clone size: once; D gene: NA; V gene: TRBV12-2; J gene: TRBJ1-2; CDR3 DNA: TGTGCAAGTCGCCCGCCTCGCCGGGACAGGGATGATGGCTACACCTTC; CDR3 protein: CASRPPRRDRDDGYTF
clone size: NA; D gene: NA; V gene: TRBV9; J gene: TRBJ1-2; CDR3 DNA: TGTGCCAGCAGCTTTTCATACAGCAAAATGAATGGCTACACCTTC; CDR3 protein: CASSFSYSKMNGYTF
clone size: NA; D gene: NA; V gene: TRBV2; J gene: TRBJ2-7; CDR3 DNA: TGTGCCAGCACAGAGGTCAACACGGAGCAGTACTTC; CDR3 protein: CASTEVNTEQYF
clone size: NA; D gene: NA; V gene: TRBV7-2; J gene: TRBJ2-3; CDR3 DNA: TGTGCCAGCAGCTTAGGAGCCGATACGCAGTATTTT; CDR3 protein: CASSLGADTQYF
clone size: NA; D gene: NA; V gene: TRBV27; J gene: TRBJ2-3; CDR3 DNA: TGTGCCAGTTCTAGGGGAAGCTTCGGAGATACGCAGTATTTT; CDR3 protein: CASSRGSFGDTQYF
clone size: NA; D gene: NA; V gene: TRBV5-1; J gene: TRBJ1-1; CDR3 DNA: TGCGCCAGCAGACAACAGGATATGAACACTGAAGCTTTCTTT; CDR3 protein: CASRQQDMNTEAFF